This record covers a single TCR beta chain. A multiplex PCR was run with 60 Vbeta primers and 13 Jbeta primers. Assay used: immunoSEQ multiplex PCR; TCRdb lists only in-frame clones, some missing. The sample comprises over 90,000 clones, 65% to 85% of which are singletons, and about 4% rests with the top ten. Per the germline V gene, CDR1 is SGHTA and CDR2 is FQGNSA. CDR3 length: 17 amino acids. The junction had 7 bases not matched to a gene; V was cut back by 1 base and J by 4 bases. The data stem from a study of cytomegalovirus exposure and HLA in healthy donors. The material sequenced was PBMCs. The source of this sequence is a man aged 50 to 59 in good health and CMV-seropositive. The genes are TRBV7-2 and TRBJ2-5, with 12 bases that match TRBD2. Here the CDR3 reads CASSLVGLAGGRETQYF. CDR3 nucleotide sequence: TGTGCCAGCAGCTTAGTCGGTCTAGCGGGAGGGCGAGAGACCCAGTACTTC.